This TCR beta chain appears in the sequencing data of a study of blood T cell repertoires in COVID-19. Study information: The United States, Italy and Spain provided the acute and convalescent COVID-19 samples. PBMCs, B-cell-depleted T cells, or T cells provided the cDNA or gDNA that made up the material.

The germline gives CDR1 SGDLS, CDR2 YYNGEE. V dropped 4 bases and J dropped 2 bases, with 19 bases sitting between them. This CDR3 region has 18 residues. This clone was counted a few times. The protocol was immunoSEQ multiplex PCR, while the TCRdb copy is restricted to in-frame clones and leaves out a portion. The sample includes approximately 160,000 clones, about three quarters of them seen just once. The TCR originated in a man aged 55-75 years with acute or convalescent COVID-19. Source material: peripheral blood. The V and J genes are TRBV9 and TRBJ2-6, with TRBD2 as a possible D gene (7 bases). CDR3 residues: CASSPRGGAATGANVLTF. CDR3 DNA sequence: TGTGCCAGCAGCCCCCGAGGGGGGGCTGCTACTGGGGCCAACGTCCTGACTTTC.